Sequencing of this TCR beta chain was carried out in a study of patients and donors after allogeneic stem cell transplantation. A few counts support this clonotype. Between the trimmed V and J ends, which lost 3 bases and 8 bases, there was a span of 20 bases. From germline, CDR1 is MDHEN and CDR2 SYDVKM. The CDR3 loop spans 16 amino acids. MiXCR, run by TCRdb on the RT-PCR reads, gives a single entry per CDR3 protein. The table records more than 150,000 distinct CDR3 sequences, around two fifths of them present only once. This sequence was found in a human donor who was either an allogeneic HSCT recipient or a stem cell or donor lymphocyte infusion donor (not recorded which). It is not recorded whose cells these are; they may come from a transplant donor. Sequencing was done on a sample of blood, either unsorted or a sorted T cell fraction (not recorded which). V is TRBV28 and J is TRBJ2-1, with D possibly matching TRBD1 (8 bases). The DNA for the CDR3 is TGTGCCAGCAGTTTCAGGGTGAGACAGGGGAGGGATGAGCAGTTCTTC. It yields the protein CASSFRVRQGRDEQFF.